These 5 T cell receptor beta chains share one sample of origin, sequenced in a study of identical twins. Each CDR3 protein is one row after TCRdb ran MiXCR on the 5' RACE reads. Of approximately 530,000 distinct CDR3 sequences listed, 20% to 25% are singletons. A further study also used this sample, focusing on yellow fever vaccine responses in identical twins.

The sample comprised CD4+ T cells sorted from blood. These receptors all stem from a woman aged 18-29 years in good health.

The chain has TRBV19 and TRBJ1-4; no definite D call. CDR1 and CDR2 (germline): LNHDA, SQIVND (reference sequence). Trimming pared 10 bases from V and 4 bases from J, leaving 13 bases between. This CDR3 has 13 residues. CDR3 amino acids: CATSGRLNEKLFF. CDR3 nucleotides: TGTGCCACCTCCGGTCGCCTTAATGAAAAACTGTTTTTT.

Notes on this clonotype: A much more abundant neighbour one base away suggests this may be a read error. V usage is TRBV5-1 and J usage is TRBJ2-7; 12 bases fit TRBD2. The length of the CDR3 is 15 residues. The ends lost 1 base at V and 4 bases at J; junction bases unmatched: 3. CDR1 is SGHRS and CDR2 is YFSETQ in the germline V gene. The CDR3 is CASSLLTSGSYEQYF. As DNA, the CDR3 is TGCGCCAGCAGCTTGCTGACTAGCGGGAGTTACGAGCAGTACTTC.

The rearrangement uses TRBV10-3 and TRBJ2-3; D is unclear. Trimming cost V 4 bases and J 0 bases, with 11 bases left between them. The germline CDR1 and CDR2 sequences are ENHRY and SYGVKD. The CDR3 runs 15 residues. The CDR3 spells CAISGGDPSTDTQYF. In DNA form, the CDR3 reads TGTGCCATCAGTGGTGGGGATCCTAGCACAGATACGCAGTATTTT.

This chain connects TRBV2 to TRBJ2-3; D ambiguous. This CDR3 spans 13 amino acids. Germline values: CDR1 SNHLY, CDR2 FYNNEI. Trimming took off 6 bases at V and 8 bases at J, with 15 bases between the two ends. For the CDR3, the DNA is TGTGCCAGCAGCGACCTACGACCGAGTACGCAGTATTTT. Its translation: CASSDLRPSTQYF.

This clonotype was seen a few times. The chain carries TRBV7-3 and TRBJ2-2, with 7 bases lining up with TRBD1. CDR3 size: 15 residues. Trimming took 4 bases from V and 5 from J; bases not matched to a gene: 7. Germline V lookup: CDR1 SGHTA, CDR2 FQGTGA. The chain's CDR3 is CASSSRPGQTGELFF. The CDR3 coding sequence is TGTGCCAGCAGCTCCAGACCGGGACAGACCGGGGAGCTGTTTTTT.